This TCR beta chain stems from a study of CD8+ T cells in alopecia areata. Remarks on this clone: What it binds is not known.

V lost 7 bases to trimming and J lost 9 bases, with 16 bases between them. This CDR3 comprises 12 residues. Per the germline V gene, CDR1 is SQVTM and CDR2 is ANQGSEA. Following extraction, RNA underwent reverse transcription to cDNA, which served as the sequencing template. The repertoire was sequenced with immunoSEQ multiplex PCR; TCRdb's copy has only in-frame clones and lacks some. Counted here are 150,000 or so clones, nearly 55% occurring once; the ten biggest clones make up more than 15%. Specified treatment: oral pan-JAK inhibitor, 5-10 mg twice daily. Sampling of alopecia areata patients yielded lesional scalp punch biopsies as well as peripheral blood. Study-level results: Only one nonresponder was present, which leaves the link between baseline CD8+ expansion and response uncertain. Many expanded lesional clones persisted during tofacitinib (in both scalp and blood).

The sequence was collected from a human donor with alopecia areata. The rearrangement uses TRBV29-1 and TRBJ2-1, with D tentatively TRBD2 (7 bases). This material consisted of CD8+ T cells sorted from blood, taken at week 4, from a patient treated with tofacitinib. The CDR3 here is CSGTAGAGEQFF. The CDR3 DNA follows: TGCAGCGGGACGGCGGGGGCGGGTGAGCAGTTCTTC.